These T cell receptor beta chains were read from a single sample in a study of shared clonotypes between healthy human individuals. Clones were read by immunoSEQ multiplex PCR, and TCRdb kept only the in-frame ones, dropping some. Seen here are over a million clones, around 97% observed once, and the top ten hold roughly 1.2%. The source material was naive CD4+ T cells sorted from blood. Source of these receptors: a man aged 30 to 45 in good health. Both conserved end residues are part of each CDR3. D genes are given only for firm matches.

TRBV28	14	TRBJ1-1	NA	CASSHRFMNTEAFF	TGTGCCAGCAGTCACCGCTTTATGAACACTGAAGCTTTCTTT
TRBV7-2	14	TRBJ2-7	NA	CASSLSWTAYEQYF	TGTGCCAGCAGCTTATCTTGGACAGCTTACGAGCAGTACTTC
TRBV5-1	14	TRBJ2-5	NA	CASSFPDGRETQYF	TGCGCCAGCAGCTTCCCGGACGGGCGAGAGACCCAGTACTTC
TRBV27	17	TRBJ2-1	TRBD2	CASSLGTGGPGYNEQFF	TGTGCCAGCAGTTTGGGGACGGGAGGGCCGGGTTACAATGAGCAGTTCTTC
TRBV9	13	TRBJ2-5	NA	CASSVAVRETQYF	TGTGCCAGCAGCGTAGCTGTGCGAGAGACCCAGTACTTC
TRBV7-9	15	TRBJ2-6	NA	CASDGYGSGANVLTF	TGTGCCAGCGATGGATACGGGTCTGGGGCCAACGTCCTGACTTTC
TRBV30	13	TRBJ2-7	NA	CAWGLGPHYEQYF	TGTGCCTGGGGTCTGGGGCCTCACTACGAGCAGTACTTC
TRBV19	14	TRBJ2-7	TRBD1	CASSRGQGAYEQYF	TGTGCCAGTAGTAGGGGACAGGGGGCTTACGAGCAGTACTTC
TRBV6-5	12	TRBJ2-7	NA	CASRTSSYEQYF	TGTGCCAGCAGGACTAGCTCCTACGAGCAGTACTTC
TRBV6-5	13	TRBJ2-7	NA	CASSPTGPYEQYF	TGTGCCAGCAGTCCCACAGGGCCCTACGAGCAGTACTTC
TRBV7-2	15	TRBJ2-3	NA	CASSLARGTTDTQYF	TGTGCCAGCAGCTTAGCTAGGGGGACCACAGATACGCAGTATTTT
TRBV27	12	TRBJ2-1	NA	CASSLVGNEQFF	TGTGCCAGCAGTTTAGTGGGGAATGAGCAGTTCTTC
TRBV18	15	TRBJ2-7	TRBD1	CASSRAGTGYYEQYF	TGTGCCAGCTCACGTGCCGGGACAGGGTACTACGAGCAGTACTTC
TRBV7-9	18	TRBJ2-3	TRBD2	CASSLGILAGEGPDTQYF	TGTGCCAGCAGCTTAGGCATACTAGCGGGAGAAGGGCCAGATACGCAGTATTTT
TRBV5-8	12	TRBJ2-1	NA	CASSFSGLEQFF	TGTGCCAGCAGCTTTTCTGGGCTTGAGCAGTTCTTC
TRBV19	16	TRBJ2-3	TRBD2	CASSASGLALVDTQYF	TGTGCCAGTAGTGCCTCGGGACTAGCGCTGGTAGATACGCAGTATTTT
TRBV28	13	TRBJ1-1	NA	CASSLREGPEAFF	TGTGCCAGCAGTTTACGGGAGGGACCTGAAGCTTTCTTT
TRBV11-3	14	TRBJ2-1	NA	CASSLELTGNEQFF	TGTGCCAGCAGCTTAGAGCTAACGGGGAATGAGCAGTTCTTC
TRBV28	12	TRBJ1-2	NA	CASSLDGYGYTF	TGTGCCAGCAGTTTGGACGGCTATGGCTACACCTTC
TRBV28	18	TRBJ2-7	TRBD2	CASYNPPGTSGSLNEQYF	TGTGCCAGCTACAATCCACCCGGGACTAGCGGTTCTTTGAACGAGCAGTACTTC
TRBV10-2	15	TRBJ1-2	NA	CASSEVRRQIYGYTF	TGCGCCAGCAGTGAAGTAAGGAGACAGATCTATGGCTACACCTTC